This is a list of T cell receptor beta chains from one sample in a study of T cell repertoires in cytomegalovirus infection. For these TCRs, the target antigens are not known. Each CDR3 protein gets one entry after TCRdb re-called the reads with MiXCR. The table lists 650,000 to 900,000 distinct CDR3 sequences, roughly 33% of them singletons. Sequencing used cultured CD8+ T cells from PBMCs, obtained from culture after CMV antigen stimulation. These receptors originate from a human donor in good health (CMV status not recorded). Some clones in this sample may be carry-over from other donors' samples. CDR3s include the opening cysteine and the closing phenylalanine or tryptophan. A D gene is named only where the DNA matches it firmly. Part of the rows lack a size; the others show once, few, many or a class for expanded clones.

clone_size: few; d_call: TRBD2; j_call: TRBJ2-1; v_call: TRBV19; cdr3_nt: TGTGCCAGTAGTACCCTCATAGCGGGGCTCTCCTACAATGAGCAGTTCTTC; cdr3_aa: CASSTLIAGLSYNEQFF
clone_size: many; d_call: NA; j_call: TRBJ2-3; v_call: TRBV10-3; cdr3_nt: TGTGCCATCAGTGAGCAGGGCCCAGATACGCAGTATTTT; cdr3_aa: CAISEQGPDTQYF
clone_size: NA; d_call: NA; j_call: TRBJ1-2; v_call: TRBV2; cdr3_nt: TGTGCCAACGAGAAAGGAGGGGTTGGCTACACCTTC; cdr3_aa: CANEKGGVGYTF
clone_size: many; d_call: TRBD2; j_call: TRBJ2-1; v_call: TRBV7-6; cdr3_nt: TGTGCCAGCAGCTTAGTCGGGGGGGCCTTGAGCTCCTACAATGAGCAGTTCTTC; cdr3_aa: CASSLVGGALSSYNEQFF
clone_size: few; d_call: NA; j_call: TRBJ1-6; v_call: TRBV28; cdr3_nt: TGTGCCAGCAGTCAAGAACAGGGTTTGGCTAATTCACCCCTCCACTTT; cdr3_aa: CASSQEQGLANSPLHF
clone_size: NA; d_call: TRBD1; j_call: TRBJ2-1; v_call: TRBV28; cdr3_nt: TGTGCCAGCAGTTTGTTCAGGGACAGCTACAATGAGCAGTTCTTC; cdr3_aa: CASSLFRDSYNEQFF
clone_size: NA; d_call: NA; j_call: TRBJ2-3; v_call: TRBV10-3; cdr3_nt: TGTGCCATCAGGACAACTACTAGGAGGGGCGGCACAGATACGCAGTATTTT; cdr3_aa: CAIRTTTRRGGTDTQYF
clone_size: NA; d_call: NA; j_call: TRBJ2-2; v_call: TRBV11-3; cdr3_nt: TGTGCCAGCAGCAACCGACAGGCCGGGGAGCTGTTTTTT; cdr3_aa: CASSNRQAGELFF
clone_size: few; d_call: NA; j_call: TRBJ1-2; v_call: TRBV15; cdr3_nt: TGTGCCACCAGCAGATCTGACAGGAGGTACTATGGCTACACCTTC; cdr3_aa: CATSRSDRRYYGYTF
clone_size: NA; d_call: NA; j_call: TRBJ2-3; v_call: TRBV7-4; cdr3_nt: TGTGCCAGCAGCTCCTCGGGGGCGGACACAGATACGCAGTATTTT; cdr3_aa: CASSSSGADTDTQYF